This TCR beta chain was captured by sequencing in a study of shared clonotypes between healthy human individuals. Selected positively for CCR7 and CD45RO-negative, naive CD8 cells excluded terminally differentiated effector memory CD45RA+ cells. Trimming pared 2 bases from V and 5 bases from J, leaving 8 bases between. This CDR3 spans 13 amino acids. Germline loops: CDR1 MNHEY, CDR2 SVGAGI. Here immunoSEQ multiplex PCR was the method, and the copy in TCRdb shows in-frame clones only, minus some. The profile covers some 2 million clones, with about 94% appearing a single time and roughly 1% taken by the ten largest.

The V call is TRBV6-5, the J call TRBJ2-3; D uncertain. Material for sequencing was naive CD8+ T cells sorted from blood. This clonotype was obtained from a man aged 18 to 30 in good health. CDR3 in DNA: TGTGCCAGCAGTTACCAAGATTTAGATACGCAGTATTTT. It translates to CASSYQDLDTQYF.